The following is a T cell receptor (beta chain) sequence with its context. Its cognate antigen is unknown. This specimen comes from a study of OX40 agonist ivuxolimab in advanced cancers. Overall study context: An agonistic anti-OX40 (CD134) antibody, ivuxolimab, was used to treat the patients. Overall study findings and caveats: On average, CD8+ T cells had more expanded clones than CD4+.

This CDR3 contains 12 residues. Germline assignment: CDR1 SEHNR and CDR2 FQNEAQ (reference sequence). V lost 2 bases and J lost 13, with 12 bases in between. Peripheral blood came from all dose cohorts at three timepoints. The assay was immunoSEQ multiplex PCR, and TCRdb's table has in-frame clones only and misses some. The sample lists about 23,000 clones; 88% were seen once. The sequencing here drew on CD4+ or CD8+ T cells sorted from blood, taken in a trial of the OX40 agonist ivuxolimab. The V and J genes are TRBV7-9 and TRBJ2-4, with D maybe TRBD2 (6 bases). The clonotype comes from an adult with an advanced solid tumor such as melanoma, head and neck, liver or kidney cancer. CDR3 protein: CASSLFEGGQYF. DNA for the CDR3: TGTGCCAGCAGCTTATTTGAGGGAGGACAGTACTTC.